These 26 T cell receptor beta chains share one sample of origin, sequenced in a study of T cells after posttransplantation cyclophosphamide. TCRdb's table, derived via immunoSEQ multiplex PCR, lists solely in-frame clones and lacks some. This sample shows 30,000 to 35,000 clones and no singletons; about 7% rests with the ten largest. The sample was PBMCs. The receptors derive from a woman in her fifties or sixties in good health and a related stem cell transplant donor.

This clone was counted many times. The V gene is TRBV6-6, the J gene TRBJ2-1; 7 bases line up with TRBD2. This CDR3 region has 16 residues. In germline, CDR1 is MNHNY, CDR2 SVGAGI (reference sequence). The ends lost 2 bases at V and 8 bases at J; junction bases unmatched: 12. CDR3 loop: CASSYGRGGRADEQFF. The CDR3 DNA sequence: TGTGCCAGCAGTTACGGGAGGGGAGGAAGGGCAGATGAGCAGTTCTTC.

This clone was seen repeatedly, ten times or more. This chain links TRBV6-6 with TRBJ1-4; D unresolved. Trimming removed 5 bases at V and 8 bases at J, with 12 bases between. The germline V gene encodes CDR1 MNHNY and CDR2 SVGAGI (reference sequence). The CDR3 runs to 13 residues. The CDR3 DNA reads as TGTGCCAGCAGTCAACGGACTGGAGAAAAACTGTTTTTT. Its protein product is CASSQRTGEKLFF.

This clone was found many times. CDR3 in amino acids: CASSYSHRDRAGELFF. In nucleotides, the CDR3 is TGTGCCAGCAGTTATTCACACCGGGACAGGGCAGGGGAGCTGTTTTTT. The chain links TRBV6-2 or TRBV6-3 to TRBJ2-2, with 9 positions matching TRBD1. The junction had 10 bases not matched to a gene; V was cut back by 3 bases and J by 8 bases. This CDR3 has 16 amino acids. Germline loops: CDR1 MNHEY, CDR2 SVGEGT.

This clone was picked up a small number of times. An end of the junction differs from the germline gene, which may be a read error. This chain links TRBV18 with TRBJ2-5; D is unresolved. The CDR3 sequence is 12 residues long. CDR1 is KGHSH, CDR2 LQKENI, per germline. CDR3 amino acids: CASSRGQEAQYF. In DNA form, the CDR3 reads TGTGCCAGCTCACGCGGCCAAGAGGCCCAGTACTTC.

This clone was picked up many times. V and J are TRBV6-6 and TRBJ2-7, with D perhaps TRBD1 (6 bases). The CDR3 totals 14 residues. With 7 bases removed from V and 2 bases from J, the gap between germline ends came to 15 bases. Germline V gene data show CDR1 as MNHNY and CDR2 as SVGAGI (reference sequence). CDR3 region: CASTPRGRAYEQYF. The CDR3 DNA reads TGTGCCAGCACCCCCAGGGGCAGGGCCTACGAGCAGTACTTC.

This clone has at least ten counts. The chain uses TRBV19 and TRBJ1-5; D might be TRBD1 (5 bases). V was shortened by 3 bases and J by 7 bases, with 19 bases between the two germline ends. Germline values: CDR1 LNHDA, CDR2 SQIVND (reference sequence). The CDR3 covers 16 residues. Here the CDR3 reads CASSMGRGSAGQPQHF. The DNA for the CDR3 is TGTGCCAGTAGTATGGGTAGGGGAAGCGCGGGGCAGCCCCAGCATTTT.

This clone came up many times. DNA for the CDR3: TGCAGCGGAACTAAAAGCGGCTACGAGCAGTACTTC. Protein sequence: CSGTKSGYEQYF. The J gene is TRBJ2-7, the V gene TRBV29-1; perhaps TRBD2 as D (5 bases). This CDR3 has 12 amino acids. Looked up from germline, CDR1 is SQVTM and CDR2 is ANQGSEA. V was shortened by 7 bases and J by 3 bases, with 13 bases between the two germline ends.

This clone was seen many times. The chain is built from TRBV19 and TRBJ1-1; D is perhaps TRBD1 (5 bases). Germline V CDR1 and CDR2: LNHDA, SQIVND (reference sequence). The CDR3 spans 15 residues. Between the trimmed V and J ends, which lost 4 bases and 3 bases, there was a span of 15 bases. Here the CDR3 DNA reads TGTGCCAGTAGTACCGGGGGGGTCTACTACACTGAAGCTTTCTTT. Amino acids: CASSTGGVYYTEAFF.

This clone was recorded at least ten times. V is TRBV14 and J is TRBJ1-2; TRBD1 matches 8 bases. Trimming cost V 1 base and J 4 bases; bases outside gene matches: 5. The CDR3 loop spans 15 amino acids. Germline CDR1 SGHDN, CDR2 FVKESK. This CDR3 is CASSQVGDRGYGYTF. The CDR3 region has the DNA TGTGCCAGCAGCCAAGTAGGTGACAGGGGCTATGGCTACACCTTC.

This clone was seen ten or more times. The genes are TRBV28 and TRBJ2-1, with a weak D call TRBD1 (6 bases). The V gene lost 5 bases and the J gene lost 2 bases, with 10 bases spanning the gap. The CDR3 covers 14 residues. Germline V lookup: CDR1 MDHEN, CDR2 SYDVKM. CDR3 amino acids: CASSHGQPYNEQFF. For the CDR3, the DNA is TGTGCCAGCAGTCACGGACAGCCCTACAATGAGCAGTTCTTC.

This rearrangement joins TRBV20-1 to TRBJ1-2; D call uncertain. Germline CDR1 reads DFQATT; CDR2 reads SNEGSKA (reference sequence). The CDR3 is made up of 11 amino acids. Between the trimmed V and J ends, which lost 5 bases and 4 bases, there was a span of 8 bases. CDR3 nucleotides: TGCAGTGCTGGGCACTTCTATGGCTACACCTTC. It translates to CSAGHFYGYTF.

The chain combines TRBV2 with TRBJ2-5; 11 nucleotides agree with TRBD2. CDR1 and CDR2 from the germline V gene are SNHLY and FYNNEI. The CDR3 is 15 residues long. Trimming removed 4 bases from V and 8 bases from J; junction bases left unmatched: 9. The CDR3 DNA reads as TGTGCCAGCAGTGGACTAGCGGGATCTTATAGCACCCAGTACTTC. This gives the protein CASSGLAGSYSTQYF.

This clone was counted many times. V and J are TRBV27 and TRBJ2-7; possible D gene TRBD1, 6 bases. The CDR3 loop spans 15 amino acids. Germline V gene data show CDR1 as MNHEY and CDR2 as SMNVEV (reference sequence). Trimming took off 8 bases at V and 2 bases at J, with 19 bases between the two ends. DNA of the CDR3: TGTGCCAGCGGCCCTCACAGGGCTGGGACCTACGAGCAGTACTTC. Its protein is CASGPHRAGTYEQYF.

This clone was recorded at least ten times. This rearrangement joins TRBV12-3 or TRBV12-4 to TRBJ1-2, with 7 positions matching TRBD1. V shed 2 bases, J shed 2 bases, and the junction held 2 bases outside the gene matches. The CDR3 loop spans 14 amino acids. The CDR3 spells CASSLTGVNYGYTF. In nucleotides, the CDR3 is TGTGCCAGCAGTTTAACAGGGGTGAACTATGGCTACACCTTC.

Many counts were recorded for this clone. The chain recombines TRBV9 with TRBJ1-1, with D perhaps TRBD1 (5 bases). Germline CDR1 reads SGDLS; CDR2 reads YYNGEE. The CDR3 totals 12 residues. V lost 3 bases, J lost 6 bases, and 9 bases lay in between. In DNA form, the CDR3 reads TGTGCCAGCAGCGGAGGGGCCCCTGAAGCTTTCTTT. Protein product: CASSGGAPEAFF.

This clone has a count of ten or more. This chain joins TRBV27 and TRBJ2-3, with 14 nucleotides matching TRBD2. The V segment lost 5 bases and the J segment 1 base; nucleotides outside the gene matches: 11. The CDR3 is 19 residues long. Germline CDR1 is MNHEY and CDR2 is SMNVEV (reference sequence). CDR3: CASSPRLAGGPYGTDTQYF. The CDR3 DNA reads as TGTGCCAGCAGTCCCAGACTAGCGGGAGGGCCGTATGGCACAGATACGCAGTATTTT.

This clone was detected many times. The CDR3 DNA sequence: TGTGCCAGCAGCTTAGGCAGGGTGGACACTGAAGCTTTCTTT. This codes for CASSLGRVDTEAFF. V and J are TRBV13 and TRBJ1-1, with a possible D match to TRBD1 (5 bases). Looked up from germline, CDR1 is PRHDT and CDR2 is FYEKMQ (reference sequence). The V and J ends lost 0 bases and 3 bases respectively, with 8 bases between them. The CDR3 consists of 14 residues.

The chain links TRBV5-1 to TRBJ2-3, with D unresolved. Trimming left V 0 bases short and J 3 bases short, with 8 bases between. The germline V gene has CDR1 SGHRS and CDR2 YFSETQ. CDR3 size: 14 residues. CDR3 region: CASSLGSQTDTQYF. The CDR3 DNA is TGCGCCAGCAGCTTGGGCAGTCAGACAGATACGCAGTATTTT.

The chain employs TRBV6-5 and TRBJ2-3; 7 nucleotides match TRBD1. Germline CDR1 is MNHEY and CDR2 is SVGAGI. V lost 4 bases and J lost 0; bases outside the gene matches: 4. This CDR3 has 15 residues. This chain's CDR3 is CASSLVQGSTDTQYF. In DNA form, the CDR3 reads TGTGCCAGCAGTTTGGTACAGGGGAGCACAGATACGCAGTATTTT.

This clone was seen at least ten times. The chain combines TRBV18 with TRBJ2-1; 7 positions agree with TRBD2. V lost 4 bases, J lost 2 bases, and 5 bases stayed unmatched. CDR1 KGHSH and CDR2 LQKENI come from the germline V gene. There are 15 residues in the CDR3. The chain's CDR3 is CASSQLAAAYNEQFF. CDR3 in DNA: TGTGCCAGCTCACAGCTAGCGGCCGCCTACAATGAGCAGTTCTTC.

This clone was recorded at least ten times. This chain connects TRBV6-1 to TRBJ2-2; the D is unclear. Trimming pared 4 bases from V and 4 bases from J, leaving 10 bases between. The CDR3 length is 14 residues. Germline values: CDR1 MNHNS, CDR2 SASEGT. CDR3 residues: CASSAKRLTGELFF. CDR3 DNA sequence: TGTGCCAGCAGTGCCAAGAGACTCACCGGGGAGCTGTTTTTT.

The chain recombines TRBV5-6 with TRBJ2-5, with TRBD1 matching over 8 bases. Germline loops: CDR1 SGHDT, CDR2 YYEEEE. V was pared by 0 bases and J by 4 bases, with 5 bases of the junction left unmatched. The CDR3 contains 15 residues. CDR3 nucleotides: TGTGCCAGCAGCTTGGACGCAGGGGGCGGAGAGACCCAGTACTTC. It encodes CASSLDAGGGETQYF.

This chain uses TRBV11-3 with TRBJ2-7; 7 bases map to TRBD1. Germline V lookup: CDR1 SGHNT, CDR2 YENEEA. This CDR3 is 13 amino acids long. The junction had 3 bases not matched to a gene; V was cut back by 5 bases and J by 2 bases. The CDR3, as DNA: TGTGCCAGCAGCCGCGGACAGGCCTACGAGCAGTACTTC. This encodes CASSRGQAYEQYF.

The sample holds many counts of this clone. The V gene is TRBV2, the J gene TRBJ2-7; the match to TRBD1 covers 8 bases. V was pared by 3 bases and J by 4 bases, with 8 bases of the junction left unmatched. Germline V gene data show CDR1 as SNHLY and CDR2 as FYNNEI. The CDR3 loop spans 15 amino acids. This CDR3 is CASSDAGRGLYEQYF. The CDR3 bases are TGTGCCAGCAGTGACGCGGGCAGGGGGCTGTACGAGCAGTACTTC.

This sequence joins TRBV30 and TRBJ1-5; D is possibly TRBD1 (5 bases). V was pared by 1 base and J by 1 base, with 8 bases between. The length of the CDR3 is 14 residues. CDR1 and CDR2 from the germline V gene are GTSNPN and SVGIG (reference sequence). The DNA of the CDR3 is TGTGCCTGGAGTGCAGGGTTAAGCAATCAGCCCCAGCATTTT. It is translated as CAWSAGLSNQPQHF.

This clone has ten or more counts. The genes are TRBV19 and TRBJ2-3; 7 nucleotides agree with TRBD2. V was clipped by 5 bases and J by 5 bases; unmatched bases: 7. The length of the CDR3 is 14 residues. Germline assignment: CDR1 LNHDA and CDR2 SQIVND (reference sequence). CDR3 region: CASSVAGVGDTQYF. Here the CDR3 DNA reads TGTGCCAGTAGTGTGGCGGGGGTCGGAGATACGCAGTATTTT.